These 30 T cell receptor beta chains share one sample of origin, sequenced in a study of T cell changes during pregnancy in multiple sclerosis (dated by TCRdb to between 2019 and 2020). The library came from the immunoSEQ multiplex PCR assay. This is the immuneACCESS table as TCRdb keeps it, with only in-frame sequences that have V and J called. A part of the clones is gone; compared with another copy, unresolved V genes explain less than half, and the rest is unexplained. The sample data list 35,000 to 50,000 clones, and over 85% of these were observed just once. The ten biggest clones cover more than 0.55% of the sample. Sequencing was performed on CD4+ T cells from peripheral blood mononuclear cells, taken in the first trimester of pregnancy. These receptors were obtained from a female donor with multiple sclerosis, enrolled in a pregnancy study.

The gene calls are TRBV7-2 and TRBJ2-3; 11 bases map to TRBD2. Germline lookup yields CDR1 SGHTA and CDR2 FQGNSA. The CDR3 has 16 amino acids. With V trimmed by 6 bases and J by 4 bases, 9 bases remained unmatched. The CDR3 DNA reads as TGTGCCAGCAGACATACCGGGACTAGCGGCGCAGATACGCAGTATTTT. Residues: CASRHTGTSGADTQYF.

The V and J genes are TRBV6-5 and TRBJ2-5; maybe TRBD2 (6 bases). CDR3 length: 15 residues. Germline lookup yields CDR1 MNHEY and CDR2 SVGAGI. V was clipped by 2 bases and J by 4 bases, with 14 bases between them. CDR3 nucleotides: TGTGCCAGCAGTTACGTCGGGGGTGGGCTAGAGACCCAGTACTTC. This gives the protein CASSYVGGGLETQYF.

The V call is TRBV29-1, the J call TRBJ2-1; TRBD2 aligns across 8 bases. The CDR3 contains 13 residues. Germline V gene data show CDR1 as SQVTM and CDR2 as ANQGSEA. Trimming at V came to 4 bases and at J to 6 bases, leaving 5 bases not matched to a gene. The DNA of the CDR3 is TGCAGCGTTGGGGCTAGCGGGTTCAATGAGCAGTTCTTC. This encodes CSVGASGFNEQFF.

The rearrangement uses TRBV9 and TRBJ2-1; 12 bases are a match to TRBD2. The V gene end was trimmed by 4 bases and the J gene end by 8 bases; junction bases not matched to a gene: 10. The CDR3 covers 16 residues. Per the germline V gene, CDR1 is SGDLS and CDR2 is YYNGEE. This CDR3 reads CASSLRTSGIVDEQFF. Here the CDR3 DNA reads TGTGCCAGCAGCCTCCGGACTAGCGGGATAGTCGATGAGCAGTTCTTC.

Concerning this clone: Distinct nucleotide sequences in the sample also encode this CDR3. The chain is built from TRBV4-1 and TRBJ1-2; perhaps TRBD1 as D (5 bases). CDR1 is MGHRA, CDR2 YSYEKL, per germline. V lost 1 base and J lost 7, with 13 bases in between. The CDR3 loop spans 14 amino acids. The chain's CDR3 is CASSQGTGPGGYTF. The DNA of the CDR3 is TGCGCCAGCAGCCAAGGAACAGGACCGGGTGGCTACACCTTC.

This clone was seen a handful of times. V usage is TRBV7-9 and J usage is TRBJ2-1; 9 bases are shared with TRBD2. Germline values: CDR1 SEHNR, CDR2 FQNEAQ (reference sequence). This CDR3 region has 14 residues. The V and J ends lost 5 bases and 7 bases, in that order; junction bases with no gene match: 6. DNA of the CDR3: TGTGCCAGCAGCCATAGCGGGAGAATAAATGAGCAGTTCTTC. As protein: CASSHSGRINEQFF.

This chain links TRBV2 with TRBJ2-2, with a tentative D call TRBD2 (5 bases). The CDR3 has 15 amino acids. Trimming removed 2 bases from V and 3 bases from J, with 10 bases in between. CDR1 and CDR2 (germline): SNHLY, FYNNEI. The CDR3 DNA sequence: TGTGCCAGCAGTGAACTAGCTCAGGACACCGGGGAGCTGTTTTTT. Its protein is CASSELAQDTGELFF.

The rearrangement joins TRBV30 to TRBJ2-7; possible D gene TRBD2, 7 bases. The CDR3 sequence is 13 residues long. CDR1 is GTSNPN, CDR2 SVGIG, per germline (reference sequence). V gave up 4 bases and J gave up 7 bases, with 17 bases separating them. CDR3: CAWTKGGAKEQYF. In DNA, the CDR3 is TGTGCCTGGACCAAGGGGGGGGCGAAAGAGCAGTACTTC.

A note on this clone: A read error may account for a junction end that differs from germline. This chain uses TRBV2 with TRBJ2-7; 11 bases line up with TRBD2. Germline V gives CDR1 SNHLY, CDR2 FYNNEI. The CDR3 is 15 residues long. The CDR3, as DNA: TGTGCCAGAAGTGGGACTAGCGGAGTCCCCTACGAGCAGTACTTC. It encodes CARSGTSGVPYEQYF. The whole variable domain, filled in from reference TRBV2 and TRBJ2-7, reads EPEVTQTPSHQVTQMGQEVILRCVPISNHLYFYWYRQILGQKVEFLVSFYNNEISEKSEIFDDQFSVERPDGSNFTLKIRSTKLEDSAMYFCARSGTSGVPYEQYFGPGTRLTVT.

There are a few counts of this clone. This chain joins TRBV5-1 and TRBJ1-1, with TRBD1 identical over 7 bases. Germline V gives CDR1 SGHRS, CDR2 YFSETQ. The CDR3 covers 15 residues. J was trimmed by 3 bases and V by 4 bases; bases with no gene match: 9. CDR3 residues: CASSMGQPPDTEAFF. CDR3 DNA: TGCGCCAGCAGCATGGGACAGCCTCCGGACACTGAAGCTTTCTTT.

The CDR3 reads CASSPDRGDYGYTF. The CDR3 nucleotides read TGTGCCAGCAGCCCTGACAGGGGGGACTATGGCTACACCTTC. The gene calls are TRBV11-2 and TRBJ1-2; 9 bases fit TRBD1. V was pared by 5 bases and J by 3 bases, with 4 bases of the junction left unmatched. The CDR3 is 14 residues long. Germline V lookup: CDR1 SGHAT, CDR2 FQNNGV.

The chain carries TRBV21-1 and TRBJ2-7; TRBD1, the D gene given by the table, was not confirmed from the DNA. TRBV21-1 is shown as a pseudogene. CDR3 length: 18 residues. In nucleotides, the CDR3 is TGTGCCAGCAGCAAGCAGAACCCCGCGGACAGGGAAAGCTACGAGCAGTACTTC. As protein: CASSKQNPADRESYEQYF.

The rearrangement joins TRBV7-2 to TRBJ2-4; D perhaps matches TRBD2 (5 bases). V was trimmed by 1 base and J by 1 base, leaving 20 bases between them. The CDR3 is made up of 19 amino acids. Germline assignment: CDR1 SGHTA and CDR2 FQGNSA. CDR3 loop: CASSLDPLDGITAKNIQYF. CDR3 nucleotide sequence: TGTGCCAGCAGCTTAGACCCCTTGGACGGGATTACGGCCAAAAACATTCAGTACTTC.

V is TRBV2 and J is TRBJ2-7, with D possibly TRBD2 on 5 matching bases. The germline V and J ends were trimmed by 4 bases and 0 bases, with 13 bases remaining between them. Germline V gene lookup returns CDR1 SNHLY and CDR2 FYNNEI. CDR3 length: 15 amino acids. The DNA for the CDR3 is TGTGCCAGCAGTGCGGAGGCAGTAGGCTCCTACGAGCAGTACTTC. Amino acid sequence: CASSAEAVGSYEQYF.

This clone was detected once. The chain uses TRBV28 and TRBJ2-7; TRBD1 matches at 7 bases. The trim removed 3 bases at V and 5 bases at J, leaving 10 bases unmatched. The CDR3 sequence is 15 residues long. Germline values: CDR1 MDHEN, CDR2 SYDVKM. The CDR3 DNA is TGTGCCAGCAGTTTCGCTTGGGACAGTTCGCACGAGCAGTACTTC. Residues: CASSFAWDSSHEQYF.

The V call is TRBV15, the J call TRBJ1-5; TRBD1 might be the D (5 bases). V was cut by 5 bases and J by 6 bases, with 11 bases left in between. Germline V gives CDR1 LNHNV, CDR2 YYDKDF (reference sequence). The CDR3 has 13 residues. The CDR3 here is CATSQGLGQPQHF. DNA for the CDR3: TGTGCCACCAGCCAGGGTCTAGGTCAGCCCCAGCATTTT.

This clone has just one count. The chain uses TRBV5-1 and TRBJ2-7; 10 nucleotides align to TRBD2. The germline V gene has CDR1 SGHRS and CDR2 YFSETQ. V gave up 7 bases and J gave up 6 bases; unmatched junction bases: 7. This CDR3 spans 13 amino acids. CDR3 region: CASRPLAGREQYF. The CDR3 DNA reads TGCGCCAGCCGTCCACTAGCGGGACGCGAGCAGTACTTC.

This clone was counted a single time. The V and J genes are TRBV6-5 and TRBJ1-2; TRBD1 matches at 9 bases. Trimming cost V 5 bases and J 4 bases; bases outside gene matches: 5. CDR3 size: 14 residues. CDR1 MNHEY and CDR2 SVGAGI come from the germline V gene. DNA for the CDR3: TGTGCCAGCAGTCGGGACAGGGCGGCCTATGGCTACACCTTC. Amino acid sequence: CASSRDRAAYGYTF.

The chain carries TRBV4-1 and TRBJ2-7, with 10 bases matching TRBD1. The J segment lost 5 bases and the V segment lost 1 base, leaving 2 bases of the junction unmatched. The CDR3 length is 14 residues. Germline V lookup: CDR1 MGHRA, CDR2 YSYEKL. The CDR3 DNA follows: TGCGCCAGCAGCCAAGGGACAGGGGGAAACGAGCAGTACTTC. This gives the protein CASSQGTGGNEQYF.

The chain uses TRBV7-9 and TRBJ2-1; 7 bases are a match to TRBD2. Germline trimming cut 5 bases from V and 7 bases from J; bases unmatched to any gene: 5. Per the germline V gene, CDR1 is SEHNR and CDR2 is FQNEAQ (reference sequence). The CDR3 totals 13 residues. CDR3 amino acids: CASSGGERNEQFF. The CDR3 coding sequence is TGTGCCAGCAGCGGGGGGGAGCGGAATGAGCAGTTCTTC. The variable domain in full, completed from reference TRBV7-9 and TRBJ2-1, reads DTGVSQNPRHKITKRGQNVTFRCDPISEHNRLYWYRQTLGQGPEFLTYFQNEAQLEKSRLLSDRFSAERPKGSFSTLEIQRTEQGDSAMYLCASSGGERNEQFFGPGTRLTVL.

The rearrangement uses TRBV9 and TRBJ2-3; 11 nucleotides align to TRBD2. From germline, CDR1 is SGDLS and CDR2 YYNGEE. J gave up 3 bases and V 3 bases, and 3 bases lay outside the gene matches. This CDR3 has 15 residues. The CDR3 reads CASSGLAGNTDTQYF. The CDR3 nucleotides are TGTGCCAGCAGCGGACTAGCGGGAAATACAGATACGCAGTATTTT.

This clone showed up many times. V and J are TRBV4-1 and TRBJ1-1, with a tentative D call TRBD1 (6 bases). The CDR3 is 13 residues long. The germline V gene encodes CDR1 MGHRA and CDR2 YSYEKL. The V gene lost 4 bases and the J gene lost 4 bases, with 10 bases spanning the gap. This CDR3 is CASSRGQSTEAFF. In nucleotides, the CDR3 is TGCGCCAGCAGCCGCGGACAGAGCACTGAAGCTTTCTTT.

The chain is built from TRBV7-9 and TRBJ2-3, with 10 bases fitting TRBD2. The CDR3 covers 16 residues. Trimming at V came to 5 bases and at J to 0 bases, leaving 5 bases not matched to a gene. Germline V lookup: CDR1 SEHNR, CDR2 FQNEAQ (reference sequence). CDR3: CASSMTAGGSTDTQYF. The CDR3 region has the DNA TGTGCCAGCAGCATGACAGCGGGAGGGAGCACAGATACGCAGTATTTT.

The chain employs TRBV5-8 and TRBJ1-1; 10 bases line up with TRBD1. This CDR3 is 16 amino acids long. Germline V gives CDR1 SGHTS, CDR2 YDEGEE. V dropped 2 bases and J dropped 5; count of bases not matched to a gene: 9. CDR3 sequence (DNA): TGTGCCAGCAGCTTAGGCCTGACAGGGGGCGCGACTGAAGCTTTCTTT. Translation: CASSLGLTGGATEAFF.

The chain links TRBV11-2 to TRBJ2-3; TRBD1 is a possible D gene (6 bases). The CDR3 has 17 residues. Germline-derived CDR1 and CDR2 are SGHAT and FQNNGV. V was trimmed by 4 bases and J by 1 base, leaving 18 bases between them. CDR3 residues: CASSSPGLDSRTDTQYF. The CDR3, as DNA: TGTGCCAGCAGCTCCCCTGGGCTGGACAGCCGCACAGATACGCAGTATTTT.

The chain combines TRBV5-1 with TRBJ2-5, with D uncertain. This CDR3 has 14 amino acids. Trimming removed 0 bases from V and 5 bases from J, with 11 bases in between. Germline assignment: CDR1 SGHRS and CDR2 YFSETQ. The DNA of the CDR3 is TGCGCCAGCAGCTTGGCAAGCAGGTTCGAGACCCAGTACTTC. It specifies CASSLASRFETQYF.

The CDR3 DNA follows: TGTGCCAGCAGCGGACATGGAAACACTGAAGCTTTCTTT. Protein: CASSGHGNTEAFF. The J gene is TRBJ1-1, the V gene TRBV9; D ambiguous. This CDR3 comprises 13 residues. Germline lookup yields CDR1 SGDLS and CDR2 YYNGEE. V lost 3 bases and J 2 bases, leaving 8 bases between the germline ends.

The V gene is TRBV21-1, the J gene TRBJ2-7; TRBD1 reflects the table's D call only, with no check against the DNA. TRBV21-1 represents a pseudogene. The CDR3 runs to 17 residues. CDR3 coding DNA: TGTGCCAGCAGCAAAAAGACCCGGACAGGGGAGGCCAACGAGCAGTACTTC. The encoded protein is CASSKKTRTGEANEQYF.

V is TRBV5-1 and J is TRBJ2-7, with 9 bases aligning to TRBD1. Germline-derived CDR1 and CDR2 are SGHRS and YFSETQ. CDR3 length equals 16 residues. With 5 bases clipped from V and 3 bases from J, the junction kept 12 bases outside the gene matches. CDR3 sequence (DNA): TGCGCCAGCAGTAGCACCGGGACAGGGTACGTCTACGAGCAGTACTTC. Protein: CASSSTGTGYVYEQYF.

The chain combines TRBV9 with TRBJ1-1; 8 bases match TRBD1. The CDR3 totals 15 residues. Germline assignment: CDR1 SGDLS and CDR2 YYNGEE. J was trimmed by 6 bases and V by 2 bases; bases with no gene match: 9. The DNA for the CDR3 is TGTGCCAGCAGCGTGACTCCTGACAGGGGCGCTGAAGCTTTCTTT. Its protein product is CASSVTPDRGAEAFF.